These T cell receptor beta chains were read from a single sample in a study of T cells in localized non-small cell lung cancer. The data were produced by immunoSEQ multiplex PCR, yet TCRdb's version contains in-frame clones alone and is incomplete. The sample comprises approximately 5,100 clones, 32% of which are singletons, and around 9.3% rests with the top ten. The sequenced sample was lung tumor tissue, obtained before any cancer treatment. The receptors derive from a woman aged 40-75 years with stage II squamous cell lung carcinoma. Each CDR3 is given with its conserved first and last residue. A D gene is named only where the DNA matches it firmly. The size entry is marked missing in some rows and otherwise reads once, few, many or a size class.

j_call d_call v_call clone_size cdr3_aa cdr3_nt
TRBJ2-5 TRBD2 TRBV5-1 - CASSLVLAGGPGETQYF TGCGCCAGCAGCTTAGTTCTAGCGGGAGGGCCCGGAGAGACCCAGTACTTC
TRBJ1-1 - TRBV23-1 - CASSLGQYTEAFF TGCGCCAGCAGCTTGGGCCAGTACACTGAAGCTTTCTTT
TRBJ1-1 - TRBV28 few CASSLTQAKGTEAFF TGTGCCAGCAGTTTAACCCAGGCCAAAGGTACTGAAGCTTTCTTT
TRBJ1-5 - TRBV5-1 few CASSFGDRGDQPQHF TGCGCCAGCAGCTTCGGGGATCGCGGGGATCAGCCCCAGCATTTT
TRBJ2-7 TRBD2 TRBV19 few CASSILGSGNEQYF TGTGCCAGTAGTATATTGGGTAGCGGGAACGAGCAGTACTTC
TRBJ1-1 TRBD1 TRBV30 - CAWDKGGGILGAFF TGTGCCTGGGACAAGGGAGGGGGCATTTTGGGAGCTTTCTTT
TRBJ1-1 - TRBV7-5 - CASSRAGAQSEAFF TGTGCCAGCAGCCGTGCCGGGGCCCAATCTGAAGCTTTCTTT
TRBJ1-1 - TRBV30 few CAWAPPRVALEAFF TGTGCCTGGGCCCCACCTCGGGTTGCGTTGGAAGCTTTCTTT
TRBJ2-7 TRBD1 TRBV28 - CASIDPGTGSYEQYF TGTGCCAGCATTGACCCCGGGACAGGATCCTACGAGCAGTACTTC
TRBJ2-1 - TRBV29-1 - CSVDPQGDEQFF TGCAGCGTTGACCCCCAGGGAGATGAGCAGTTCTTC
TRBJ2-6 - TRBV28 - CASSLIPGANVLTF TGTGCCAGCAGTTTAATCCCTGGGGCCAACGTCCTGACTTTC